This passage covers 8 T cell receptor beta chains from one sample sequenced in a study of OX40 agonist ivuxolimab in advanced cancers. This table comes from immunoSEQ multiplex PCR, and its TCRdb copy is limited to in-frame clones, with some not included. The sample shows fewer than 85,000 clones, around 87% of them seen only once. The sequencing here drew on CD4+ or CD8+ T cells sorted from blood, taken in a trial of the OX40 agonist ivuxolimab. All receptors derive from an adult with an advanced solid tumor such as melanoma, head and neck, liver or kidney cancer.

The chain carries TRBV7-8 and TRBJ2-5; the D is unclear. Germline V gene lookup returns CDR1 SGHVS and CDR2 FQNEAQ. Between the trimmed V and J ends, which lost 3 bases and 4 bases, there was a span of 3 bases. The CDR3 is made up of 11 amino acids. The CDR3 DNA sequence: TGTGCCAGCAGCTTTGCAGAGACCCAGTACTTC. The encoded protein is CASSFAETQYF.

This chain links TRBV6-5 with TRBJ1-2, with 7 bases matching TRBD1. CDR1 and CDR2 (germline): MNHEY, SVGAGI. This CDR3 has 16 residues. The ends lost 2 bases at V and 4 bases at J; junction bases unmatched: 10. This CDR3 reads CASSYLTRQGSYGYTF. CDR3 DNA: TGTGCCAGCAGTTACCTTACCCGACAGGGAAGCTATGGCTACACCTTC.

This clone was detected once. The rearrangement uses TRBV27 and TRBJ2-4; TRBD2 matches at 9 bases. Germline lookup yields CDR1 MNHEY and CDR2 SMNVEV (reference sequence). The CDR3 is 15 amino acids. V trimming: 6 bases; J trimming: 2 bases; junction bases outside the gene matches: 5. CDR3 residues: CASRQAGGPKNIQYF. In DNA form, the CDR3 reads TGTGCCAGCAGGCAAGCGGGGGGTCCCAAAAACATTCAGTACTTC.

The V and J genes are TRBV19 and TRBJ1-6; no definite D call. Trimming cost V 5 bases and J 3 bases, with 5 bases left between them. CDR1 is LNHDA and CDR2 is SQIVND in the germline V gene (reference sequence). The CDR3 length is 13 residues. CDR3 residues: CASSRDYNSPLHF. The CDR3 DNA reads TGTGCCAGTAGTCGGGACTATAATTCACCCCTCCACTTT.

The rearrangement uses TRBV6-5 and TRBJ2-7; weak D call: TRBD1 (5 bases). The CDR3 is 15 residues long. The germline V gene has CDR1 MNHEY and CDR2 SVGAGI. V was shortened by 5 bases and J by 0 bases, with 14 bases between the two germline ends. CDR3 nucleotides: TGTGCCAGCAGTGTAGAGCTAGGGGCCTCCTACGAGCAGTACTTC. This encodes CASSVELGASYEQYF.

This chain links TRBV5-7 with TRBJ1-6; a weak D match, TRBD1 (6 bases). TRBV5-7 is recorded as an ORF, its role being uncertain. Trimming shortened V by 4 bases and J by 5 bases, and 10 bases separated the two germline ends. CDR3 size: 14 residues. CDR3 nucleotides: TGTGCCAGCAGCGAACACAGGGATAATTCACCCCTCCACTTT. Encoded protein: CASSEHRDNSPLHF.

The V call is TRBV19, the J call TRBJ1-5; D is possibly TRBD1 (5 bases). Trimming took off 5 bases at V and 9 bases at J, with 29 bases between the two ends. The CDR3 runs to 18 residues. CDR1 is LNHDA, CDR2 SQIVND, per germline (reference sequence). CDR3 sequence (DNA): TGTGCCAGTAGTTCGGGGACGCGTCTCGGTCTAGAGAAAGGGCCCCAGCATTTT. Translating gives CASSSGTRLGLEKGPQHF. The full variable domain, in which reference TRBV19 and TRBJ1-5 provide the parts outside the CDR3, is DGGITQSPKYLFRKEGQNVTLSCEQNLNHDAMYWYRQDPGQGLRLIYYSQIVNDFQKGDIAEGYSVSREKKESFPLTVTSAQKNPTAFYLCASSSGTRLGLEKGPQHFGDGTRLSIL.

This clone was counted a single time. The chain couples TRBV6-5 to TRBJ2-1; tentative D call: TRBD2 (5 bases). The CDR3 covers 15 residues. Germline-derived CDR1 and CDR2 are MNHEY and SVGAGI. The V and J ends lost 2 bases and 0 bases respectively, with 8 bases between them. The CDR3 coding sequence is TGTGCCAGCAGTTACGGGAGCAGCTCCTACAATGAGCAGTTCTTC. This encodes CASSYGSSSYNEQFF.